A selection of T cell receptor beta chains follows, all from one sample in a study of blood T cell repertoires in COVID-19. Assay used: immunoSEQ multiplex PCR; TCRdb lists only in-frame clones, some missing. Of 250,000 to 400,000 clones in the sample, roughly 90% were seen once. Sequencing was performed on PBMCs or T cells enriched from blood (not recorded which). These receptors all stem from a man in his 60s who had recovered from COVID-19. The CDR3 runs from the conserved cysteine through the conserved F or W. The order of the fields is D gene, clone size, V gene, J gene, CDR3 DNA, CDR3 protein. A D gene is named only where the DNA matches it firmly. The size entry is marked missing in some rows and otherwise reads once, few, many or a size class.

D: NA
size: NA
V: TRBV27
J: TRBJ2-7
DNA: TGTGCCAGCAGTTTGCGCCTGAGAACCGGCTACGAGCAGTACTTC
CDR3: CASSLRLRTGYEQYF

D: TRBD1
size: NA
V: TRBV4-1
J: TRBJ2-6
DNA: TGCGCCAGCAGCCCAGACAGGGCCTCTCTAGGGGCCAACGTCCTGACTTTC
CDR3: CASSPDRASLGANVLTF

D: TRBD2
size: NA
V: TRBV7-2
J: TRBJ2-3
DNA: TGTGCCAGCAGCAGCTGGTTTAAGGGCGGGAGGGAAGTAAATACGCAGTATTTT
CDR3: CASSSWFKGGREVNTQYF

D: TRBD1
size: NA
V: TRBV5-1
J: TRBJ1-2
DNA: TGCGCCAGCAGCTTGGAGTTTTCCCAGGGGGCTGAAGGCTACACCTTC
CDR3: CASSLEFSQGAEGYTF

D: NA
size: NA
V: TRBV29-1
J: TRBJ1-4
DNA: TGCAGCGTCCACAGTGAAAAACTGTTTTTT
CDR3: CSVHSEKLFF

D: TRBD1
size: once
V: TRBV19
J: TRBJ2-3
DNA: TGTGCCAGTAGTGGAGACAGGGGGCCGGATACGCAGTATTTT
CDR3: CASSGDRGPDTQYF

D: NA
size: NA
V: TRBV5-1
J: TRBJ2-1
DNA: TGCGCCAGCAGCCTACAGGGCAACTCCTACAATGAGCAGTTCTTC
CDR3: CASSLQGNSYNEQFF

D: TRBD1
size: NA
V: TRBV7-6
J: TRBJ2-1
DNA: TGTGCCAGCAGCTCCTCTTGGGACAGGGGGTCCTACAATGAGCAGTTCTTC
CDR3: CASSSSWDRGSYNEQFF

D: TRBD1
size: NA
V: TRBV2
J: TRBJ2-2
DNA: TGTGCCAGCAGTGAAACAGGGGGCAAGGCCGGGGAGCTGTTTTTT
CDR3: CASSETGGKAGELFF

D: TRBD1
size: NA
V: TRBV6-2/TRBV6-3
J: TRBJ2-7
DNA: TGTGCCAGCAGTTACCCCCAGGGGGCCTCCTACGAGCAGTACTTC
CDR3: CASSYPQGASYEQYF

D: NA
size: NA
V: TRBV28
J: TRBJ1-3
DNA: TGTGCCAGCAGTTTACCTCCGGGGGGGTCTGGAAACACCATATATTTT
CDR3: CASSLPPGGSGNTIYF

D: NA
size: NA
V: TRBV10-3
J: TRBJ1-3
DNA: TGTGCCATCAGCCGGGACACCGACCCTGGAAACACCATATATTTT
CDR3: CAISRDTDPGNTIYF

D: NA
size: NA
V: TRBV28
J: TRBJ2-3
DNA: TGTGCCAGCAGTGAACCCTGGGGGGGCACCCGACCCTCTAGCACAGATACGCAGTATTTT
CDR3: CASSEPWGGTRPSSTDTQYF

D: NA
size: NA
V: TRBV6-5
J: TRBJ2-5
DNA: TGTGCCAGCAGAGCAGGAGGAGTCCAAGAGACCCAGTACTTC
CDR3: CASRAGGVQETQYF

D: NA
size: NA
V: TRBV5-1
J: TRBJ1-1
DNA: TGCGCCAGCAGCTTGAACGTAGGGGCGAACACTGAAGCTTTCTTT
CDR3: CASSLNVGANTEAFF

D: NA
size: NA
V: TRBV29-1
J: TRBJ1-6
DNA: TGCAGCGTGAAGTTCCAGGGTGACAATTCACCCCTCCACTTT
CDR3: CSVKFQGDNSPLHF

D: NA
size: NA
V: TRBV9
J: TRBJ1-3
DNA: TGTGCCAGCAGCGTAGGTGATAGAAGCTCTGGAAACACCATATATTTT
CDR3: CASSVGDRSSGNTIYF

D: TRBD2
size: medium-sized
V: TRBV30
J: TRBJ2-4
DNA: TGTGCCTGGACTAGCGGGAGGGGAAACATTCAGTACTTC
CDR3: CAWTSGRGNIQYF

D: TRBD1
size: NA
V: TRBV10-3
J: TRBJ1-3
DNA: TGTGCCATCAGTGGTGACAGGGCCTCTGGAAACACCATATATTTT
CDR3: CAISGDRASGNTIYF

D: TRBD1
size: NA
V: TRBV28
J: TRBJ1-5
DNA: TGTGCCAGCAGTTCCGGACAGGGGGAGAGCAATCAGCCCCAGCATTTT
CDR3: CASSSGQGESNQPQHF

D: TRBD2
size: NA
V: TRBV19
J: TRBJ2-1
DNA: TGTGCCAGTAGTATGAGTTCTAGCGGGGGGGGGAATGAGCAGTTCTTC
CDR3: CASSMSSSGGGNEQFF

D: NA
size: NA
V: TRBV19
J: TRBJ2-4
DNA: TGTGCCAGTATCGGAAGAGTGGGCGAACTAGCCAAAAACATTCAGTACTTC
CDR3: CASIGRVGELAKNIQYF

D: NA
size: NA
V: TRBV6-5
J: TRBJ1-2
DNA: TGTGCCAGCAGTTATCAGGGTTTTGATGGCTACACCTTC
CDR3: CASSYQGFDGYTF

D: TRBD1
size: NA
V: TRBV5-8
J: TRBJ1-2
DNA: TGTGCCAGCAGCCACGGGACAGGGTCTTTTCTCTACACCTTC
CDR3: CASSHGTGSFLYTF

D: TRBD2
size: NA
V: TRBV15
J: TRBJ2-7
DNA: TGTGCCACCAGCAGAGGACTAGCGGGGGGGCTCGCCCCCAACGAGCAGTACTTC
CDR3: CATSRGLAGGLAPNEQYF

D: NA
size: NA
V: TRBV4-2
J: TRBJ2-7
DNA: TGTGCCAGCAGCCAAGGGGGGCGGACCTACGAGCAGTACTTC
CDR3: CASSQGGRTYEQYF

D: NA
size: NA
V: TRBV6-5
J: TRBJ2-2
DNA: TGTGCCAGCAGTTACTCGGGGGGGCCGAACACCGGGGAGCTGTTTTTT
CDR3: CASSYSGGPNTGELFF

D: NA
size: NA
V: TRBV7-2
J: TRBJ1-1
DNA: TGTGCCAGCAGCCTTAGATGGACAACGAACACTGAAGCTTTCTTT
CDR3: CASSLRWTTNTEAFF

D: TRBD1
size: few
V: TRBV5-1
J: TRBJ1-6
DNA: TGCGCCAGCAGCCTCACAGGGGTGGGTAATTCACCCCTCCACTTT
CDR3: CASSLTGVGNSPLHF

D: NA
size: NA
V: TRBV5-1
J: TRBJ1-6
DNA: TGCGCCAGCAGCACAGTTGGTGGCGGGGACCATAATTCACCCCTCCACTTT
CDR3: CASSTVGGGDHNSPLHF

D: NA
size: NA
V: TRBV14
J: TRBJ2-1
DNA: TGTGCCAGCAGCCAAGATTACGGGAGCCCGGGACCCTACAATGAGCAGTTCTTC
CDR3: CASSQDYGSPGPYNEQFF

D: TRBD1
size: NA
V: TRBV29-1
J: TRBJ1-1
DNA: TGCAGCACCGACAGGGACTTGAACACTGAAGCTTTCTTT
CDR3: CSTDRDLNTEAFF

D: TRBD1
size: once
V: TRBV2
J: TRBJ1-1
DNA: TGTGCCAGCAGTGTTGACAGGGGGCAGGCTTTCTTT
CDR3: CASSVDRGQAFF

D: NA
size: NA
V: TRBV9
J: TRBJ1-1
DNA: TGTGCCAGCAGCCCCCAACAGAGTATGAACACTGAAGCTTTCTTT
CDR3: CASSPQQSMNTEAFF